The 8 T cell receptor beta chains reported below all come from one sample, sequenced in a study of memory CD4+ T cells and cytomegalovirus serostatus. Single viable CD3+CD4+CD8-CD45RO+ cells were sorted as the memory CD4+ T cells. Only in-frame clones appear in the TCRdb table, and some are missing; sequencing was by immunoSEQ multiplex PCR. The sample contains just under 60,000 clones, 80% to 85% of which appear only once. Source material: memory CD4+ T cells from blood. The source is an adult in good health and CMV-seronegative.

The chain carries TRBV19 and TRBJ2-7, with 9 bases fitting TRBD1. The CDR3 loop spans 13 amino acids. V dropped 6 bases and J dropped 4; count of bases not matched to a gene: 4. Germline CDR1 reads LNHDA; CDR2 reads SQIVND (reference sequence). The CDR3 DNA is TGTGCCAGTAGCAAGGGACAGGGATACGAGCAGTACTTC. This translates into CASSKGQGYEQYF.

The rearrangement joins TRBV7-2 to TRBJ2-3; D not certain. The V and J ends lost 4 bases and 6 bases respectively, with 8 bases between them. The CDR3 contains 12 residues. Germline-derived CDR1 and CDR2 are SGHTA and FQGNSA. The CDR3 reads CASSSLGDTQYF. The CDR3 coding sequence is TGTGCCAGCAGCTCCTTAGGGGATACGCAGTATTTT.

The chain links TRBV30 to TRBJ2-7; maybe TRBD1 (7 bases). This CDR3 has 14 residues. The germline CDR1 and CDR2 sequences are GTSNPN and SVGIG (reference sequence). Trimming took off 4 bases at V and 6 bases at J, with 19 bases between the two ends. Here the CDR3 reads CAWTGTAGLGEQYF. CDR3 coding DNA: TGTGCCTGGACCGGGACAGCGGGTCTCGGCGAGCAGTACTTC.

The chain has TRBV18 and TRBJ1-2; D is undetermined. V lost 5 bases, J lost 6 bases, and 7 bases lay in between. This CDR3 has 11 residues. Germline values: CDR1 KGHSH, CDR2 LQKENI. CDR3 sequence: CASSAGDGYTF. As DNA, the CDR3 is TGTGCCAGCTCAGCCGGGGATGGCTACACCTTC.

V is TRBV29-1 and J is TRBJ1-1; 12 bases are a match to TRBD1. The CDR3 length is 20 residues. The V segment lost 3 bases and the J segment 1 base; nucleotides outside the gene matches: 18. Germline V lookup: CDR1 SQVTM, CDR2 ANQGSEA. Here the CDR3 DNA reads TGCAGCGTTGAGTCTCGCGGGACAGGGGGCGCGCTGGCTGGGAACACTGAAGCTTTCTTT. It is translated as CSVESRGTGGALAGNTEAFF.

The CDR3 region has the DNA TGTGCCGTTAGCGGAGTCACAGATACGCAGTATTTT. Translation: CAVSGVTDTQYF. The chain employs TRBV25-1 and TRBJ2-3; D is possibly TRBD2 (6 bases). Trimming removed 11 bases at V and 2 bases at J, with 11 bases between. This CDR3 region has 12 residues. Germline lookup yields CDR1 MGHDK and CDR2 SYGVNS.

The rearrangement joins TRBV15 to TRBJ1-5, with TRBD1 matching 9 bases. The CDR3 is 14 amino acids. V was pared by 7 bases and J by 6 bases, with 7 bases of the junction left unmatched. CDR1 is LNHNV and CDR2 is YYDKDF in the germline V gene (reference sequence). CDR3 protein: CATNPDRGPQPQHF. CDR3 DNA sequence: TGTGCCACCAACCCGGACAGGGGCCCTCAGCCCCAGCATTTT.

A single count supports this clone. The gene calls are TRBV10-3 and TRBJ1-2; 7 bases match TRBD1. The ends lost 7 bases at V and 0 bases at J; junction bases unmatched: 8. CDR1 is ENHRY and CDR2 is SYGVKD in the germline V gene. This CDR3 is 15 amino acids long. The CDR3 DNA reads as TGTGCCATCAATAAGGGACAGCTAGCTAACTATGGCTACACCTTC. Protein: CAINKGQLANYGYTF.